A single sample gave rise to the 15 T cell receptor beta chains below, sequenced in a study of CD8+ T cells in alopecia areata. Treatment described: oral pan-JAK inhibitor, 5-10 mg twice daily. RNA extraction was followed by reverse transcription into cDNA, which acted as the sequencing template. TCRdb keeps only in-frame clones here, not all; method: immunoSEQ multiplex PCR. Counted here are approximately 150,000 clones, about 54% occurring once; the ten biggest clones make up around 15%. The material sequenced was CD4+ T cells sorted from blood, taken at approximately week 56, from a patient treated with tofacitinib. Receptors originate from a human donor with alopecia areata.

The chain uses TRBV29-1 and TRBJ1-2, with D uncertain. Trimming pared 1 base from V and 7 bases from J, leaving 13 bases between. The germline CDR1 and CDR2 sequences are SQVTM and ANQGSEA. The CDR3 sequence is 13 residues long. CDR3 bases: TGCAGCGTTGAAGGTTTATTGGGGTCTGGCTACACCTTC. Protein: CSVEGLLGSGYTF.

The CDR3 DNA follows: TGTGCCAGCAGCGTACCCTTAGCGGGGGTGGCAGATACGCAGTATTTT. It is translated as CASSVPLAGVADTQYF. The V gene is TRBV9, the J gene TRBJ2-3, with 9 bases matching TRBD2. CDR3 length: 16 residues. Germline lookup yields CDR1 SGDLS and CDR2 YYNGEE. V shed 1 base, J shed 4 bases, and the junction held 7 bases outside the gene matches.

This clone was detected only a few times. This chain uses TRBV29-1 with TRBJ2-5; 7 bases fit TRBD2. This CDR3 region has 13 residues. CDR1 is SQVTM, CDR2 ANQGSEA, per germline. The V segment lost 6 bases and the J segment 2 bases; nucleotides outside the gene matches: 6. For the CDR3, the DNA is TGCAGCGTCGCGGGGGTGCTTCAAGAGACCCAGTACTTC. Translating gives CSVAGVLQETQYF.

This clone was picked up a small number of times. The chain links TRBV29-1 to TRBJ2-1; 8 nucleotides align to TRBD1. This CDR3 is 14 amino acids long. Per germline, CDR1 SQVTM and CDR2 ANQGSEA. V shed 0 bases, J shed 7 bases, and the junction held 5 bases outside the gene matches. Here the CDR3 reads CSVEDGRGRNEQFF. The CDR3 DNA reads as TGCAGCGTTGAAGATGGCAGGGGGCGAAATGAGCAGTTCTTC.

This chain joins TRBV7-9 and TRBJ1-5, with 7 bases fitting TRBD1. The length of the CDR3 is 15 residues. CDR1 and CDR2 from the germline V gene are SEHNR and FQNEAQ (reference sequence). Trimming at V came to 5 bases and at J to 4 bases, leaving 8 bases not matched to a gene. The DNA for the CDR3 is TGTGCCAGCAGCCCCACGACAGGGAGTAATCAGCCCCAGCATTTT. Translation: CASSPTTGSNQPQHF.

The rearrangement uses TRBV4-2 and TRBJ2-7; D ambiguous. CDR3 length: 14 residues. V was cut by 1 base and J by 2 bases, with 9 bases left in between. Germline lookup yields CDR1 LGHNA and CDR2 YNFKEQ. The CDR3 spells CASSQVPGTYEQYF. In DNA form, the CDR3 reads TGTGCCAGCAGCCAAGTCCCAGGCACCTACGAGCAGTACTTC.

The chain combines TRBV18 with TRBJ1-3, with a tentative D call TRBD1 (5 bases). V lost 6 bases and J lost 11, with 20 bases in between. The germline V gene encodes CDR1 KGHSH and CDR2 LQKENI. This CDR3 has 14 amino acids. CDR3 residues: CASSQQEGISAIYF. The DNA for the CDR3 is TGTGCCAGCTCTCAACAAGAGGGGATTAGCGCCATATATTTT.

V and J are TRBV7-2 and TRBJ2-7, with D possibly being TRBD2 (6 bases). This CDR3 has 11 residues. V was clipped by 5 bases and J by 9 bases, with 11 bases between them. Looked up from germline, CDR1 is SGHTA and CDR2 is FQGNSA. The CDR3 protein is CASSPQEGQYF. CDR3 bases: TGTGCCAGCAGCCCCCAGGAGGGGCAGTACTTC. The full variable domain, with the rest looked up from reference TRBV7-2 and TRBJ2-7, is GAGVSQSPSNKVTEKGKDVELRCDPISGHTALYWYRQSLGQGLEFLIYFQGNSAPDKSGLPSDRFSAERTGGSVSTLTIQRTQQEDSAVYLCASSPQEGQYFGPGTRLTVT.

The chain has TRBV10-3 and TRBJ2-3; D may match TRBD1 or TRBD2 (6 bases each). The V and J ends lost 8 bases and 4 bases respectively, with 13 bases between them. Germline assignment: CDR1 ENHRY and CDR2 SYGVKD. The CDR3 has 13 amino acids. The CDR3 region is CAIGGGPADTQYF. CDR3 coding DNA: TGTGCCATCGGAGGGGGGCCAGCAGATACGCAGTATTTT.

The genes are TRBV30 and TRBJ2-5, with a tentative D call TRBD1 (6 bases). Germline values: CDR1 GTSNPN, CDR2 SVGIG (reference sequence). V was cut by 4 bases and J by 5 bases, with 17 bases left in between. There are 14 residues in the CDR3. CDR3 DNA sequence: TGTGCCTGGACTCGAACCAGGGGATCGGAGACCCAGTACTTC. It encodes CAWTRTRGSETQYF.

The chain links TRBV29-1 to TRBJ1-2, with TRBD1 identical over 8 bases. Germline trimming cut 3 bases from V and 3 bases from J; bases unmatched to any gene: 3. CDR3 length: 13 residues. Germline values: CDR1 SQVTM, CDR2 ANQGSEA. CDR3 protein: CSVEGDRYYGYTF. The CDR3 DNA sequence: TGCAGCGTTGAGGGGGACAGGTACTATGGCTACACCTTC. Looking up the rest from reference TRBV29-1 and TRBJ1-2 gives the full variable domain: SAVISQKPSRDICQRGTSLTIQCQVDSQVTMMFWYRQQPGQSLTLIATANQGSEATYESGFVIDKFPISRPNLTFSTLTVSNMSPEDSSIYLCSVEGDRYYGYTFGSGTRLTVV.

CDR3 DNA sequence: TGTGCCGAACGGACAGGAGATGGCTACACCTTC. Its translation is CAERTGDGYTF. V gene TRBV6-1 combines with J gene TRBJ1-2; TRBD1 agrees at 7 bases. With 11 bases clipped from V and 6 bases from J, the junction kept 6 bases outside the gene matches. CDR1 and CDR2 (germline): MNHNS, SASEGT. This CDR3 comprises 11 residues.

This clone was counted between two and nine times. The chain carries TRBV5-1 and TRBJ2-7; D is unclear. Trimming left V 5 bases short and J 2 bases short, with 14 bases between. Germline V lookup: CDR1 SGHRS, CDR2 YFSETQ. The CDR3 has 14 amino acids. The DNA of the CDR3 is TGCGCCAGCAGTCAAGCATCAGGACCCTACGAGCAGTACTTC. It is translated as CASSQASGPYEQYF. The full variable domain, completed using reference TRBV5-1 and TRBJ2-7, is KAGVTQTPRYLIKTRGQQVTLSCSPISGHRSVSWYQQTPGQGLQFLFEYFSETQRNKGNFPGRFSGRQFSNSRSEMNVSTLELGDSALYLCASSQASGPYEQYFGPGTRLTVT.

The J gene is TRBJ1-2, the V gene TRBV9; no clear D gene. CDR1 and CDR2 from the germline V gene are SGDLS and YYNGEE. Between the trimmed V and J ends, which lost 6 bases and 5 bases, there was a span of 11 bases. The CDR3 contains 12 residues. The CDR3 sequence: CASTRADYGYTF. The CDR3 DNA reads as TGTGCCAGCACCCGGGCAGATTATGGCTACACCTTC.

The chain employs TRBV2 and TRBJ1-2; 8 nucleotides align to TRBD1. The CDR3 loop spans 15 amino acids. Germline trimming cut 6 bases from V and 2 bases from J; bases unmatched to any gene: 8. Looked up from germline, CDR1 is SNHLY and CDR2 is FYNNEI. CDR3 bases: TGTGCCAGCAGCCCCGGACAGGGAAGGAACTATGGCTACACCTTC. This sequence encodes CASSPGQGRNYGYTF. Full variable domain (missing parts from reference TRBV2 and TRBJ1-2): EPEVTQTPSHQVTQMGQEVILRCVPISNHLYFYWYRQILGQKVEFLVSFYNNEISEKSEIFDDQFSVERPDGSNFTLKIRSTKLEDSAMYFCASSPGQGRNYGYTFGSGTRLTVV.